This T cell receptor (beta chain) was sequenced for a study of T cell responses to AZD1222 COVID-19 vaccine. Produced via immunoSEQ multiplex PCR; TCRdb's table is partial and in-frame only. The sample has about 160,000 clones, 85% to 90% seen once. Germline values: CDR1 ENHRY, CDR2 SYGVKD. J was trimmed by 7 bases and V by 11 bases; bases with no gene match: 5. CDR3 length equals 13 residues. Notes on this clone: Its matching antigen is unknown.

Findings and limits, study-wide: White British donors predominated, females outnumbered males, and clonal diversity was possibly underestimated.

This sequence was found in an adult who received the AZD1222 COVID-19 vaccine. Specimen: peripheral blood, collected 28 days after the second AZD1222 dose. This chain joins TRBV10-3 and TRBJ1-6; TRBD1 matches at 10 bases. CDR3 coding DNA: TGTGCCGGAGCGACAGGGGGCAATTCACCCCTCCACTTT. Translated: CAGATGGNSPLHF.